These 9 T cell receptor beta chains were all obtained from the same sample, sequenced in a study of control samples from healthy donors and cancer patients. Sequenced by immunoSEQ multiplex PCR; TCRdb stores in-frame clones only, minus some. The sample has some 20,000 clones, approximately 90% seen once; the top ten hold about 10%. Sequences were obtained from PBMCs. These receptors all stem from an older woman with head and neck cancer.

The CDR3, as DNA: TGTGCCACTTCCGGGACAGGGAACACCGGGGAGCTGTTTTTT. Its protein product is CATSGTGNTGELFF. The rearrangement uses TRBV24-1 and TRBJ2-2; 8 nucleotides line up with TRBD1. In germline, CDR1 is KGHDR, CDR2 SFDVKD. The CDR3 consists of 14 residues. The trim removed 10 bases at V and 1 base at J, leaving 4 bases unmatched.

The chain uses TRBV28 and TRBJ2-1; D remains unclear. The ends were cut back, 3 bases at V and 10 bases at J, with 16 bases in the middle. Germline lookup yields CDR1 MDHEN and CDR2 SYDVKM. CDR3 length: 14 residues. The CDR3 spells CASSFPGGPREQFF. The CDR3 nucleotides read TGTGCCAGCAGTTTCCCCGGCGGCCCTCGGGAGCAGTTCTTC.

This clone occurred a few times. The J gene is TRBJ2-1, the V gene TRBV7-3; 11 bases align to TRBD2. V shed 3 bases and J 0 bases; nucleotides not matched to a gene: 1. The CDR3 has 16 residues. Germline loops: CDR1 SGHTA, CDR2 FQGTGA. This chain's CDR3 is CASSLTSGTSYNEQFF. CDR3 DNA sequence: TGTGCCAGCAGCTTGACTAGCGGGACCTCCTACAATGAGCAGTTCTTC.

V gene TRBV6-5 combines with J gene TRBJ2-7, with TRBD1 identical over 9 bases. Germline assignment: CDR1 MNHEY and CDR2 SVGAGI. Trimming at V came to 6 bases and at J to 6 bases, leaving 9 bases not matched to a gene. This CDR3 contains 14 residues. The chain's CDR3 is CASRGQGDPAEQYF. For the CDR3, the DNA is TGTGCCAGCAGGGGACAGGGAGACCCCGCCGAGCAGTACTTC.

The chain has TRBV15 and TRBJ1-5; possibly TRBD1 for D (5 bases). Germline V gene lookup returns CDR1 LNHNV and CDR2 YYDKDF (reference sequence). The CDR3 totals 14 residues. Trimming removed 2 bases at V and 6 bases at J, with 11 bases between. CDR3 in amino acids: CATSRQGSSQPQHF. CDR3 DNA sequence: TGTGCCACCAGCAGACAGGGTTCCAGTCAGCCCCAGCATTTT.

The CDR3 DNA is TGTGCCAGCAGCTTAGCGGGAGACTCCTACGAGCAGTACTTC. Its protein is CASSLAGDSYEQYF. The rearrangement links TRBV7-3 to TRBJ2-7; 7 bases are a match to TRBD2. After removal of 2 bases from V and 0 bases from J, the junction contained 1 base not matched to a gene. This CDR3 is built from 14 residues. CDR1 SGHTA and CDR2 FQGTGA come from the germline V gene.

The chain employs TRBV7-3 and TRBJ2-1; the D is unclear. The CDR3 runs 13 residues. Germline V gives CDR1 SGHTA, CDR2 FQGTGA. Trimming took off 5 bases at V and 11 bases at J, with 16 bases between the two ends. The CDR3 DNA follows: TGTGCCAGCAGCACAATGGGGATCCCGCAGCAGTTCTTC. It specifies CASSTMGIPQQFF.

CDR3 residues: CASSLAGSGEQFF. In nucleotides, the CDR3 is TGTGCCAGCAGCTTGGCAGGGAGTGGTGAGCAGTTCTTC. This rearrangement joins TRBV5-6 to TRBJ2-1; either TRBD1 or TRBD2 may supply D (5 bases each). V lost 0 bases and J lost 9, with 10 bases in between. The CDR3 runs to 13 residues. Germline CDR1 and CDR2: SGHDT and YYEEEE.

The V gene is TRBV28, the J gene TRBJ2-2; no reliable D call. V dropped 3 bases and J dropped 1 base, with 9 bases sitting between them. The V gene's germline CDR1 is MDHEN and CDR2 SYDVKM. The CDR3 contains 15 residues. The CDR3, as DNA: TGTGCCAGCAGTTTTAGACCGCTGAACACCGGGGAGCTGTTTTTT. It is translated as CASSFRPLNTGELFF.